This T cell receptor beta chain was sequenced in a study of T-cell reconstitution after alpha-beta-depleted transplantation in children. Findings and caveats of the study: Reportedly, only several hundred clones from non-depleted graft cells drove alpha-beta T-cell counts at about two months.

This clonotype was recorded at least ten times. Its specificity is unknown. Unique molecular identifiers were built into the TCRbeta library. TCRdb recomputed calls from the PCR reads with MiXCR, one row per CDR3 protein. The sample contains almost 250,000 distinct CDR3 sequences, about 26% of which appear only once. This material consisted of PBMCs, taken before TCRalphabeta/CD19-depleted stem cell transplant. The receptor comes from a girl aged 2 to 9 with Fanconi anemia, due to receive a stem cell transplant.

The CDR3 here is CASRDRTYEQYF. The CDR3 DNA reads TGTGCCAGCCGGGACCGAACCTACGAGCAGTACTTC. The genes are TRBV6-6 and TRBJ2-7; possibly TRBD1 or TRBD2 for D (5 bases each). Looked up from germline, CDR1 is MNHNY and CDR2 is SVGAGI (reference sequence). With 8 bases removed from V and 2 bases from J, the gap between germline ends came to 10 bases. There are 12 residues in the CDR3.